This is a list of T cell receptor beta chains from one sample in a study of T cell responses to AZD1222 COVID-19 vaccine. Libraries were prepared by immunoSEQ multiplex PCR; TCRdb keeps only in-frame clonotypes and omits some of them. Here the sample spans around 180,000 clones, around 90% being singletons. The sample consisted of peripheral blood, taken 28 days after the second AZD1222 dose. These receptors were obtained from an adult who received the AZD1222 COVID-19 vaccine. The CDR3 runs from the conserved cysteine through the conserved F or W. The D gene is left open where the match is weak. Not every row has a clone size; where given, it reads once, few, many or a size class.

>TRBJ1-1|NA|NA|TRBV12-3/TRBV12-4
CASSLGAGRGAFF
TGTGCCAGCAGTCTAGGGGCAGGCCGTGGGGCTTTCTTT
>TRBJ2-3|NA|TRBD2|TRBV28
CASSLRSLSPLAVGNTDTQYF
TGTGCCAGCAGTTTAAGATCTCTTTCCCCGCTAGCGGTAGGGAACACAGATACGCAGTATTTT
>TRBJ2-3|NA|NA|TRBV9
CASSVIPKINRDTPTDTQYF
TGTGCCAGCAGCGTAATCCCAAAAATCAACCGGGACACCCCCACAGATACGCAGTATTTT
>TRBJ2-6|once|NA|TRBV19
CASTSVGANVLTF
TGTGCCAGTACGTCGGTAGGGGCCAACGTCCTGACTTTC
>TRBJ1-4|once|TRBD1|TRBV6-5
CASSYVRTGNEKLFF
TGTGCCAGCAGTTACGTTAGGACAGGAAATGAAAAACTGTTTTTT
>TRBJ1-2|NA|NA|TRBV7-2
CASSLATGAYGYTF
TGTGCCAGCAGCTTAGCCACAGGTGCCTATGGCTACACCTTC
>TRBJ2-7|NA|TRBD2|TRBV14
CASSQVAGGEQYF
TGTGCCAGCAGCCAAGTAGCGGGAGGCGAGCAGTACTTC
>TRBJ2-1|NA|TRBD2|TRBV29-1
CSVGIPSGAYNEQFF
TGCAGCGTTGGAATCCCTAGCGGAGCATACAATGAGCAGTTCTTC
>TRBJ2-7|NA|TRBD2|TRBV4-1
CASSQEFGGRAGEEQYF
TGCGCCAGCAGCCAAGAATTCGGCGGGAGGGCCGGAGAAGAGCAGTACTTC
>TRBJ2-3|NA|NA|TRBV10-3
CAISWDGTSTDTQYF
TGTGCCATCAGTTGGGACGGGACGAGCACAGATACGCAGTATTTT
>TRBJ1-5|NA|NA|TRBV21-1
CASSKRGNQPQHF
TGTGCCAGCAGCAAACGGGGGAATCAGCCCCAGCATTTT
>TRBJ2-7|NA|TRBD1|TRBV7-9
CASSSTGGPYEQYF
TGTGCCAGCAGCTCGACAGGGGGCCCCTACGAGCAGTACTTC
>TRBJ2-3|NA|TRBD1|TRBV5-1
CASTSGTATDTQYF
TGCGCCAGCACCTCTGGGACAGCCACAGATACGCAGTATTTT
>TRBJ2-1|NA|TRBD2|TRBV6-4
CASSAGTSGTNEQFF
TGTGCCAGCAGTGCCGGGACTAGCGGAACCAATGAGCAGTTCTTC
>TRBJ2-5|NA|NA|TRBV4-3
CASSQDRAAQETQYF
TGCGCCAGCAGCCAAGATCGGGCAGCCCAAGAGACCCAGTACTTC
>TRBJ2-3|once|TRBD2|TRBV30
CAQSPSGSSDTQYF
TGTGCCCAGAGCCCTAGCGGGAGTTCAGATACGCAGTATTTT
>TRBJ2-7|once|NA|TRBV12-2
CASRLAPGQGYEQYF
TGTGCAAGTCGCTTAGCTCCGGGACAGGGGTACGAGCAGTACTTC
>TRBJ2-5|NA|NA|TRBV4-3
CASSLPTGRETQYF
TGCGCCAGCAGCCTTCCCACGGGAAGAGAGACCCAGTACTTC
>TRBJ2-2|NA|NA|TRBV27
CASSARGTPGGAGELFF
TGTGCCAGCAGTGCCCGCGGGACGCCTGGTGGTGCCGGGGAGCTGTTTTTT
>TRBJ2-5|NA|NA|TRBV9
CASSGRPTETQYF
TGTGCCAGCAGCGGCCGGCCTACGGAGACCCAGTACTTC
>TRBJ2-7|NA|NA|TRBV28
CASSLPWGPSLYEQYF
TGTGCCAGCAGTCTCCCCTGGGGGCCGAGCCTTTACGAGCAGTACTTC
>TRBJ1-1|NA|NA|TRBV28
CASRGGFTEAFF
TGTGCCAGCCGGGGGGGGTTCACTGAAGCTTTCTTT
>TRBJ1-5|NA|TRBD1|TRBV28
CASRQDRINQPQHF
TGTGCCAGCAGACAGGACAGGATCAATCAGCCCCAGCATTTT
>TRBJ2-2|NA|NA|TRBV7-3
CASSLSQNTGELFF
TGTGCCAGCAGCTTAAGTCAGAACACCGGGGAGCTGTTTTTT
>TRBJ1-2|NA|NA|TRBV6-5
CASRFDTNYGYTF
TGTGCCAGCAGGTTCGACACCAACTATGGCTACACCTTC
>TRBJ2-1|NA|TRBD2|TRBV9
CASSVARGGGNEQFF
TGTGCCAGCAGCGTAGCTCGCGGGGGGGGCAATGAGCAGTTCTTC
>TRBJ2-7|NA|TRBD2|TRBV29-1
CGHRDYSGEQYF
TGTGGCCACCGGGACTATTCTGGCGAGCAGTACTTC
>TRBJ2-1|NA|NA|TRBV4-3
CASSQVGGGTPNEQFF
TGCGCCAGCAGCCAAGTTGGAGGGGGAACCCCCAATGAGCAGTTCTTC
>TRBJ2-3|NA|NA|TRBV5-1
CASSAGQLSTDTQYF
TGCGCCAGCAGCGCAGGACAGCTGAGCACAGATACGCAGTATTTT
>TRBJ1-4|NA|NA|TRBV2
CASSAQQTNEKLFF
TGTGCCAGCAGTGCGCAACAGACTAATGAAAAACTGTTTTTT
>TRBJ2-7|NA|NA|TRBV30
CAWSVDNYEQYF
TGTGCCTGGAGTGTAGACAACTACGAGCAGTACTTC
>TRBJ1-5|once|TRBD1|TRBV28
CASSRGQGPQPQHF
TGTGCCAGCAGTAGAGGACAGGGGCCTCAGCCCCAGCATTTT
>TRBJ1-5|NA|NA|TRBV7-2
CASSPHPDQPQHF
TGTGCCAGCAGCCCCCACCCGGACCAGCCCCAGCATTTT
>TRBJ2-2|few|NA|TRBV28
CASSSGATSTGELFF
TGTGCCAGCAGTTCTGGGGCTACGAGCACCGGGGAGCTGTTTTTT
>TRBJ1-2|NA|NA|TRBV21-1
CASSLKREKGGYTF
TGTGCCAGCAGCCTCAAGCGGGAGAAGGGTGGCTACACCTTC
>TRBJ2-5|NA|NA|TRBV30
CAWSDRPRETQYF
TGTGCCTGGAGTGATCGGCCCCGAGAGACCCAGTACTTC
>TRBJ2-5|NA|NA|TRBV5-1
CASSLDLETQYF
TGCGCCAGCAGCTTGGATTTGGAGACCCAGTACTTC
>TRBJ2-2|NA|NA|TRBV11-2
CASSSLMRTGELFF
TGTGCCAGCAGCTCGCTGATGAGAACCGGGGAGCTGTTTTTT
>TRBJ2-7|NA|TRBD1|TRBV5-1
CASSSAGQGYEQYF
TGCGCCAGCAGCTCCGCTGGACAGGGATACGAGCAGTACTTC
>TRBJ1-1|NA|NA|TRBV4-1
CASSHATHQRNMNTEAFF
TGCGCCAGCAGCCATGCGACACACCAAAGAAACATGAACACTGAAGCTTTCTTT
>TRBJ2-7|NA|NA|TRBV24-1
CATSGGPYEQYF
TGTGCCACCAGTGGGGGCCCCTACGAGCAGTACTTC
>TRBJ1-4|NA|TRBD1|TRBV7-2
CASSPRQGLRTNEKLFF
TGTGCCAGCAGCCCTCGACAGGGGCTCAGAACTAATGAAAAACTGTTTTTT
>TRBJ2-3|NA|TRBD2|TRBV5-1
CASSLAGSTDTQYF
TGCGCCAGCAGCTTAGCGGGAAGCACAGATACGCAGTATTTT
>TRBJ1-2|NA|NA|TRBV7-9
CASSPIYNYGYTF
TGTGCCAGCAGCCCAATCTATAACTATGGCTACACCTTC
>TRBJ1-2|NA|NA|TRBV9
CASSGGAGGISYGYTF
TGTGCCAGCAGCGGAGGCGCAGGCGGGATAAGCTATGGCTACACCTTC
>TRBJ2-7|once|TRBD2|TRBV6-2/TRBV6-3
CASSSFGTSGNEQYF
TGTGCCAGCAGCTCCTTCGGGACTAGCGGGAACGAGCAGTACTTC
>TRBJ1-4|NA|TRBD1|TRBV27
CASSPVAGQGEKLFF
TGTGCCAGCAGTCCGGTGGCGGGACAGGGTGAAAAACTGTTTTTT
>TRBJ2-2|few|NA|TRBV10-1
CANAPTGELFF
TGCGCCAACGCACCCACCGGGGAGCTGTTTTTT
>TRBJ1-5|NA|NA|TRBV5-4
CASSQDGVNQPQHF
TGTGCCAGCAGCCAAGACGGAGTCAATCAGCCCCAGCATTTT
>TRBJ1-4|NA|NA|TRBV9
CASSARGGRTNEKLFF
TGTGCCAGCAGCGCCCGAGGGGGGAGAACTAATGAAAAACTGTTTTTT
>TRBJ2-3|once|NA|TRBV9
CASSVAGSGSDTQYF
TGTGCCAGCAGCGTAGCGGGGAGCGGGTCAGATACGCAGTATTTT
>TRBJ2-3|NA|TRBD2|TRBV5-5
CASSPTGTSGRMGTDTQYF
TGTGCCAGCAGCCCTACCGGGACTAGCGGGAGGATGGGGACAGATACGCAGTATTTT
>TRBJ1-2|NA|NA|TRBV7-9
CASSLSGVANYGYTF
TGTGCCAGCAGCTTATCCGGGGTAGCTAACTATGGCTACACCTTC
>TRBJ1-2|few|TRBD1|TRBV27
CASSSPDRDYGYTF
TGTGCCAGCAGTTCACCGGACAGGGACTATGGCTACACCTTC
>TRBJ2-7|NA|NA|TRBV5-4
CASSLDFSQTYEQYF
TGTGCCAGCAGCTTGGACTTTTCACAGACCTACGAGCAGTACTTC
>TRBJ2-2|NA|TRBD2|TRBV19
CASSIFGGRGTGELFF
TGTGCCAGTAGTATTTTTGGCGGGAGAGGGACCGGGGAGCTGTTTTTT
>TRBJ1-5|NA|NA|TRBV6-5
CASSPRRGNQPQHF
TGTGCCAGCAGCCCGCGCAGGGGCAATCAGCCCCAGCATTTT
>TRBJ1-3|NA|NA|TRBV11-2
CASSSRRTSGNTIYF
TGTGCCAGCAGCTCCCGACGGACCTCTGGAAACACCATATATTTT
>TRBJ2-7|NA|NA|TRBV21-1
CASSRVGSYEQYF
TGTGCCAGCAGCCGAGTCGGCTCCTACGAGCAGTACTTC